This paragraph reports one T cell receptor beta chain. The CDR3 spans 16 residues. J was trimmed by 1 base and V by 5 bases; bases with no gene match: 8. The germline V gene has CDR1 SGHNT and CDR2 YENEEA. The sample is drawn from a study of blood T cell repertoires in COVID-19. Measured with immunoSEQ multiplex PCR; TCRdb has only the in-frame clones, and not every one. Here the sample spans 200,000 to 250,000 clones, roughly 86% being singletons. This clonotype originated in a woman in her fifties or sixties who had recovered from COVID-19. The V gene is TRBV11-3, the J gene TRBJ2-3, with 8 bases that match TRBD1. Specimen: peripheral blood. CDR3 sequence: CASSHRTGTGTDTQYF. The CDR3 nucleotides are TGTGCCAGCAGCCATAGGACAGGGACGGGCACAGATACGCAGTATTTT.